The subject of this entry is one T cell receptor (beta chain). Its antigen remains unidentified. This sample was taken from a study of shared clonotypes between healthy human individuals. Study findings and constraints: It was observed that roughly 5.1% of naive CD4 clonotypes were shared across a few donors. Non-shared clonotypes were found to have lower generation probabilities than the clonotypes that were shared by all four of the sorted-subset donors.

V was trimmed by 3 bases and J by 4 bases, leaving 7 bases between them. CDR1 is ENHRY and CDR2 is SYGVKD in the germline V gene. The CDR3 length is 12 residues. At a deep level, the assay was run. The data were produced by immunoSEQ multiplex PCR, yet TCRdb's version contains in-frame clones alone and is incomplete. The sample records some 380,000 clones, 96% being singletons. V usage is TRBV10-3 and J usage is TRBJ2-7; no clear D. Specimen: memory CD8+ T cells sorted from blood. Subset denoted: CD45RO+ cells pooled with CCR7-negative TemRA cells. The source is a man aged 25-40 years in good health. In nucleotides, the CDR3 is TGTGCCATCAGTGAACGGGTTTACGAGCAGTACTTC. Its translation: CAISERVYEQYF.